The TCR beta chain under discussion was sequenced for a study of Ad26.COV2.S vaccination and SARS-CoV-2 variants. The method was immunoSEQ multiplex PCR; TCRdb's version includes in-frame clones alone and lacks a portion of them. The data show roughly 400,000 clones, with roughly 91% seen just once and 4.3% held by the top ten. CDR3 length: 17 amino acids. The germline CDR1 and CDR2 sequences are MDHEN and SYDVKM. The trim removed 6 bases at V and 2 bases at J, leaving 7 bases unmatched. Study outcomes and limitations: Substantial breadth in spike-specific CD8+ and CD4+ T cell responses was reportedly seen after vaccination. Non-spike TCR breadth was similar in vaccine and placebo recipients.

A note on this clone: The antigen is undetermined.

Treatment denoted: 19 received Ad26.COV2.S at low or high dose, single or two shots; about 5 received placebo; per-sample allocation not given. Sample collection was performed on day 63 after the first vaccine or placebo injection. V is TRBV28 and J is TRBJ2-1; 13 positions match TRBD2. This specimen was peripheral blood, taken in a trial of Ad26.COV2.S vaccine versus placebo. The TCR comes from a person between 18 and 59 years old who received the Ad26.COV2.S COVID-19 vaccine or a placebo. In nucleotides, the CDR3 is TGTGCCAGCAGGCAAGGACTAGCGGGAGTCGCCTACAATGAGCAGTTCTTC. It encodes CASRQGLAGVAYNEQFF.